A single T cell receptor (beta chain) is shown here with its context. The data stem from a study of shared clonotypes between healthy human individuals. On the study more broadly: Per-donor plates numbered three CD4 naive, three CD4 memory, two CD8 naive and one CD8 memory.

Some clones are missing from TCRdb's copy, which holds only in-frame ones; the method was immunoSEQ multiplex PCR. Of more than 400,000 clones listed, 95% to 96% were seen once; the top ten hold 0.05% to 0.07%. Naive CD45RA+ and memory CD45RA-negative subsets were split from CD4+ cells. The specimen sequenced was naive CD4+ T cells sorted from blood. Subset: CD45RA+ positively selected. The clonotype comes from a woman in her thirties in good health.

In nucleotides, the CDR3 is TGTGCCAGCAGCTTAACGACTGTGAACACTGAAGCTTTCTTT. Amino acid sequence: CASSLTTVNTEAFF. The gene calls are TRBV7-9 and TRBJ1-1; D is uncertain. Germline assignment: CDR1 SEHNR and CDR2 FQNEAQ (reference sequence). CDR3 length: 14 amino acids. V gave up 2 bases and J gave up 0 bases, with 7 bases separating them.